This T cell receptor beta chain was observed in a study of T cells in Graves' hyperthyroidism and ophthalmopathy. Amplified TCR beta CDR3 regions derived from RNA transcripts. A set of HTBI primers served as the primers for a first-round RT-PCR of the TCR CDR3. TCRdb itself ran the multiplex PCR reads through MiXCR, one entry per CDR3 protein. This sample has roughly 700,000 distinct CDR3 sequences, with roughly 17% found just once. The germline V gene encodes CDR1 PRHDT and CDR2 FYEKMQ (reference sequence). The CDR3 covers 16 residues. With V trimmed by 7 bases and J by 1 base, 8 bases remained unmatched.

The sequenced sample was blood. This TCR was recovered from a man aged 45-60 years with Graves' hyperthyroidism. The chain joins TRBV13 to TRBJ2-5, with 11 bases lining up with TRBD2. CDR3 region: CASTRGTSGFQETQYF. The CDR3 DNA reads TGTGCCAGCACCCGAGGGACTAGCGGCTTCCAAGAGACCCAGTACTTC.